These T cell receptor beta chains were read from a single sample in a study of T cell repertoires in cytomegalovirus infection. TCRdb used MiXCR to reprocess the reads, holding one entry per CDR3 protein. The sample holds about 300,000 distinct CDR3 sequences, around 10% seen once. Sequencing was carried out using PBMCs. All receptors derive from a human donor in good health (CMV status not recorded). Some clones in this sample may be carry-over from other donors' samples. Both conserved end residues are part of each CDR3. The order of the fields is D gene, J gene, V gene, CDR3 protein. A D gene is named only where the DNA matches it firmly.

D gene: NA; J gene: TRBJ1-1; V gene: TRBV6-1; CDR3 protein: CASREGSTEAFF
D gene: TRBD2; J gene: TRBJ2-3; V gene: TRBV28; CDR3 protein: CASSGGGVTQYF
D gene: NA; J gene: TRBJ1-2; V gene: TRBV14; CDR3 protein: CASSQDSGNYGYTF
D gene: TRBD1; J gene: TRBJ2-1; V gene: TRBV5-1; CDR3 protein: CATFGQGANEQFF
D gene: NA; J gene: TRBJ2-1; V gene: TRBV7-9; CDR3 protein: CASRNSRMSYNEQFF
D gene: TRBD2; J gene: TRBJ2-3; V gene: TRBV29-1; CDR3 protein: CSVEDLAGDTDTQYF
D gene: NA; J gene: TRBJ2-3; V gene: TRBV28; CDR3 protein: CASSPRGVVGTDTQYF
D gene: NA; J gene: TRBJ2-2; V gene: TRBV29-1; CDR3 protein: CSVPGSTGELFF
D gene: NA; J gene: TRBJ1-2; V gene: TRBV29-1; CDR3 protein: CSVGLPRGGYTF
D gene: NA; J gene: TRBJ2-5; V gene: TRBV28; CDR3 protein: CASKPRGAGRETQYF
D gene: TRBD1; J gene: TRBJ2-7; V gene: TRBV27; CDR3 protein: CASRHQGAWEQYF
D gene: NA; J gene: TRBJ2-1; V gene: TRBV19; CDR3 protein: CASSIGGYSYNEQFF
D gene: TRBD1; J gene: TRBJ1-6; V gene: TRBV7-9; CDR3 protein: CASSFGTGDSPLHF
D gene: NA; J gene: TRBJ1-5; V gene: TRBV6-5; CDR3 protein: CASRPINRAQPQHF
D gene: NA; J gene: TRBJ1-6; V gene: TRBV9; CDR3 protein: CASSLGPHGPAGNSPLHF
D gene: NA; J gene: TRBJ2-1; V gene: TRBV6-2/TRBV6-3; CDR3 protein: CASSYSLQGYNEQFF
D gene: TRBD1; J gene: TRBJ1-1; V gene: TRBV6-6; CDR3 protein: CASSYSKGQGSEAFF
D gene: TRBD1; J gene: TRBJ2-1; V gene: TRBV20-1; CDR3 protein: CSAVRTGFGDEQFF
D gene: NA; J gene: TRBJ2-6; V gene: TRBV5-6; CDR3 protein: CASSPRLSGANVLTF
D gene: TRBD1; J gene: TRBJ1-1; V gene: TRBV20-1; CDR3 protein: CSAIITGGRWNTEAFF
D gene: NA; J gene: TRBJ1-2; V gene: TRBV20-1; CDR3 protein: CSASVMGDYGYTF
D gene: NA; J gene: TRBJ1-1; V gene: TRBV6-5; CDR3 protein: CASSYSSGGWGTEAFF